This TCR beta chain was identified during a study of T cell changes during pregnancy in multiple sclerosis. The protocol was immunoSEQ multiplex PCR, while the TCRdb copy is restricted to in-frame clones and leaves out a portion. The sample shows roughly 70,000 clones, 90% to 95% of them seen only once. This CDR3 comprises 14 residues. Germline V gene lookup returns CDR1 SNHLY and CDR2 FYNNEI. V trimming: 11 bases; J trimming: 1 base; junction bases outside the gene matches: 10. Specimen: peripheral blood, collected in the third trimester of pregnancy. The chain joins TRBV2 to TRBJ1-1; the match to TRBD1 covers 7 bases. The source of this sequence is a female donor with multiple sclerosis, enrolled in a pregnancy study. The CDR3 DNA reads TGTGCCGGGGACTCGGGACAGAAGAACACTGAAGCTTTCTTT. Translated, it gives CAGDSGQKNTEAFF.